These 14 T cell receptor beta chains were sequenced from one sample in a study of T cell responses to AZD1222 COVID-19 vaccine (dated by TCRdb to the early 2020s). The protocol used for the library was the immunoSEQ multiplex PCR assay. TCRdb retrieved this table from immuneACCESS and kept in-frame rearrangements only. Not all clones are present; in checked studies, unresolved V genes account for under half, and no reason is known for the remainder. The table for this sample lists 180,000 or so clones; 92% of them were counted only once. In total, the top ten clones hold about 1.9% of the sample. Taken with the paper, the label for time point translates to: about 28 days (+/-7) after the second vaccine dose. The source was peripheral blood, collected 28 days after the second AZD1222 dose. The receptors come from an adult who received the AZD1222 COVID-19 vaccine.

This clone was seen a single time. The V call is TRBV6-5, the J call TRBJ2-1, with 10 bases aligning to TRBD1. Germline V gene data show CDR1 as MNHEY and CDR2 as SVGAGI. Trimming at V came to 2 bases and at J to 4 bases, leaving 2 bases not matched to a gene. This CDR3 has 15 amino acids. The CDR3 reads CASSYRDRGYNEQFF. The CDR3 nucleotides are TGTGCCAGCAGTTACCGGGACAGGGGTTACAATGAGCAGTTCTTC.

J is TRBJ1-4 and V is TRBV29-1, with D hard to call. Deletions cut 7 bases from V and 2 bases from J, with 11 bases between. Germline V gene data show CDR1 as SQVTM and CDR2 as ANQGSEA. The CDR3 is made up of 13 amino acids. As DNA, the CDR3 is TGCAGCGCCGCCCCTGGCACTAATGAAAAACTGTTTTTT. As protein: CSAAPGTNEKLFF.

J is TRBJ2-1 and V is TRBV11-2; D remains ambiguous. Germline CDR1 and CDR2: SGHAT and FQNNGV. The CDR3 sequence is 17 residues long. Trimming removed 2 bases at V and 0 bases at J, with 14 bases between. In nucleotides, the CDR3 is TGTGCCAGCAGCTTAATGGGCTCAATGAGCTCCTACAATGAGCAGTTCTTC. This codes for CASSLMGSMSSYNEQFF.

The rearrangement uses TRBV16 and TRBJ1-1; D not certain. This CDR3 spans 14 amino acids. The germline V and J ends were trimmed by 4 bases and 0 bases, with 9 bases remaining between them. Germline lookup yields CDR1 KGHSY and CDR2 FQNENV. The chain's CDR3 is CASSPAPMNTEAFF. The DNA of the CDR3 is TGTGCCAGCAGCCCCGCCCCGATGAACACTGAAGCTTTCTTT.

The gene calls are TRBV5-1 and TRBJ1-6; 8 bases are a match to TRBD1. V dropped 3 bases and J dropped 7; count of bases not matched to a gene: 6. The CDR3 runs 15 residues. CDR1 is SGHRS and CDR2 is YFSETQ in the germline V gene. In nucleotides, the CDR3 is TGCGCCAGCAGCTCTGGACAGGGCGTCAATTCACCCCTCCACTTT. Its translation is CASSSGQGVNSPLHF.

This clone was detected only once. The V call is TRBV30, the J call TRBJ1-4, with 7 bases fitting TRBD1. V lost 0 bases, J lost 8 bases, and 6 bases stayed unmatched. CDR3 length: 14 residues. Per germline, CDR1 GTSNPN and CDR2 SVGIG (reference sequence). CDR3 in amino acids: CAWSVQGDREKLFF. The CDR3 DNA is TGTGCCTGGAGTGTCCAGGGGGATCGGGAAAAACTGTTTTTT.

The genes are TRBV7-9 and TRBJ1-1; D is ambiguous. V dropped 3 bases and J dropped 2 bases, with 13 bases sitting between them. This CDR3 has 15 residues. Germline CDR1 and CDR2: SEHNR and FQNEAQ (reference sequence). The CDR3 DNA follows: TGTGCCAGCAGCTTTGTCGGAGGGTCTAACACTGAAGCTTTCTTT. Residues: CASSFVGGSNTEAFF.

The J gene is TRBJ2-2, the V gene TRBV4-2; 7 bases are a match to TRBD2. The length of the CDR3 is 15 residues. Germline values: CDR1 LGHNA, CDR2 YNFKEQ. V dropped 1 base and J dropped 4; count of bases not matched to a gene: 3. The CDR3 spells CASSQAGGPTGELFF. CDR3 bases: TGTGCCAGCAGCCAAGCGGGGGGACCCACCGGGGAGCTGTTTTTT.

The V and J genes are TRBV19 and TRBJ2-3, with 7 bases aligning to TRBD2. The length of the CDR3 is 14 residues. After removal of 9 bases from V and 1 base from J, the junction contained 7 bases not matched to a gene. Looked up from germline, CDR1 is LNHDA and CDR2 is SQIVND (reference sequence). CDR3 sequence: CASGAGTGTDTQYF. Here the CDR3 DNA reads TGTGCCAGCGGAGCGGGGACTGGCACAGATACGCAGTATTTT.

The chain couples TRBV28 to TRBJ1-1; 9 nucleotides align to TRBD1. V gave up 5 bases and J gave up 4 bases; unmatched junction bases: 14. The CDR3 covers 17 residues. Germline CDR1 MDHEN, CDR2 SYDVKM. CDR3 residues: CASSPPQGAHGFTEAFF. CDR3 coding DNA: TGTGCCAGCAGTCCTCCACAGGGGGCGCACGGATTCACTGAAGCTTTCTTT.

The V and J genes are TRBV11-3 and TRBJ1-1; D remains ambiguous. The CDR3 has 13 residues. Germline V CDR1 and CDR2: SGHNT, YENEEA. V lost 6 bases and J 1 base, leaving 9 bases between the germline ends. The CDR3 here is CASRRDKNTEAFF. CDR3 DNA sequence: TGTGCCAGCAGACGTGACAAGAACACTGAAGCTTTCTTT.

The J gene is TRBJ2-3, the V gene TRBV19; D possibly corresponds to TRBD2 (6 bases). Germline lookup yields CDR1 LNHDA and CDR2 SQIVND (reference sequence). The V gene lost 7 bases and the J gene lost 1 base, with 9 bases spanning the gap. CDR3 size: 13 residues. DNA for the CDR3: TGTGCCAGTAACGGGGGACGCACAGATACGCAGTATTTT. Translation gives CASNGGRTDTQYF.

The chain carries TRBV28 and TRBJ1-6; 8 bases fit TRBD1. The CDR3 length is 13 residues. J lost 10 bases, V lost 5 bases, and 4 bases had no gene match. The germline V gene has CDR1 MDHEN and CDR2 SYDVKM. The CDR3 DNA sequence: TGTGCCAGCAGTCCTCAGGGGGCATCACCCCTCCACTTT. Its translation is CASSPQGASPLHF.

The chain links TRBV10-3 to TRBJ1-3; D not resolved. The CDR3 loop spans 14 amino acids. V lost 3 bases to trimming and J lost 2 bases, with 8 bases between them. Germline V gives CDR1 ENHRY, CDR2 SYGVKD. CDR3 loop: CAISEEITGNTIYF. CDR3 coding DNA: TGTGCCATCAGTGAAGAGATCACTGGAAACACCATATATTTT.